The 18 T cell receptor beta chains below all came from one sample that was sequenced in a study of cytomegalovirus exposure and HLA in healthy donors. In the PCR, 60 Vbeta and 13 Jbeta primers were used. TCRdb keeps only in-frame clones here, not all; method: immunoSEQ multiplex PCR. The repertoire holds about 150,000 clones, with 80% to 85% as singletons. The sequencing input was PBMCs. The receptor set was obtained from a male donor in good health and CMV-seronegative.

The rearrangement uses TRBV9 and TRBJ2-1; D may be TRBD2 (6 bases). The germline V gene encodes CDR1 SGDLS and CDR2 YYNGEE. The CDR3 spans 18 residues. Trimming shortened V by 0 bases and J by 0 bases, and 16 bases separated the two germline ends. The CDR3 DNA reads TGTGCCAGCAGCGTAGGGCTTCGTAGCGGAAGCTCCTACAATGAGCAGTTCTTC. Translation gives CASSVGLRSGSSYNEQFF.

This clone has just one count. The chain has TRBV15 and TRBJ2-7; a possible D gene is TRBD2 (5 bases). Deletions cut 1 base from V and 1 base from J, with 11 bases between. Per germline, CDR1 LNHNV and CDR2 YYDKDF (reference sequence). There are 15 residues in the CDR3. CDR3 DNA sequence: TGTGCCACCAGCAGAGGGACGGGAAGGTCCTACGAGCAGTACTTC. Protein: CATSRGTGRSYEQYF.

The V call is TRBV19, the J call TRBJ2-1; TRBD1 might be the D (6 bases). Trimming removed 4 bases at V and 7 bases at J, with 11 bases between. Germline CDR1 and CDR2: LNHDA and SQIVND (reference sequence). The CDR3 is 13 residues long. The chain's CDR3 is CASSTITGNEQFF. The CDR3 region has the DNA TGTGCCAGTAGTACGATTACAGGGAATGAGCAGTTCTTC.

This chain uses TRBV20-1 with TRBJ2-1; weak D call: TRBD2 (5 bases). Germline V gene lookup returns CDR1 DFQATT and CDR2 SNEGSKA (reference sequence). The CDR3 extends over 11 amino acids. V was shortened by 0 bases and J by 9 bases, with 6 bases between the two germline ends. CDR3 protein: CSARDGIEQFF. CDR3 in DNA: TGCAGTGCTAGAGACGGGATTGAGCAGTTCTTC.

DNA of the CDR3: TGTGCCAGCAGCCCGGCGGGGGGAAATACGCAGTATTTT. This sequence encodes CASSPAGGNTQYF. The rearrangement joins TRBV6-1 to TRBJ2-3; 8 bases line up with TRBD2. This CDR3 is built from 13 residues. Germline V gives CDR1 MNHNS, CDR2 SASEGT. The V gene end was trimmed by 6 bases and the J gene end by 7 bases; junction bases not matched to a gene: 6.

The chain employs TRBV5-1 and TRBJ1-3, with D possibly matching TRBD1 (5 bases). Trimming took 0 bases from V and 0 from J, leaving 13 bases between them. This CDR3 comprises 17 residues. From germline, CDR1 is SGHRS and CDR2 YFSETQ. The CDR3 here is CASSLERATASGNTIYF. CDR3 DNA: TGCGCCAGCAGCTTGGAACGTGCGACAGCCTCTGGAAACACCATATATTTT.

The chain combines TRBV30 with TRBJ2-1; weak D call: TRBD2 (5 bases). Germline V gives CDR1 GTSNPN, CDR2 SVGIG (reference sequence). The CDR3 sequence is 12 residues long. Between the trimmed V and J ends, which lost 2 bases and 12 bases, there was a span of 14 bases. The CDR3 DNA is TGTGCCTGGAGTCCACTAGGAGTAGGGCAGTTCTTC. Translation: CAWSPLGVGQFF.

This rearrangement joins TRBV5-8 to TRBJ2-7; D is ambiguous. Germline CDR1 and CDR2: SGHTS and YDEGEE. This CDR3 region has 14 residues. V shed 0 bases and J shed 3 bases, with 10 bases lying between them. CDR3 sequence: CASSLARMNYEQYF. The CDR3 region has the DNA TGTGCCAGCAGCTTGGCGCGGATGAACTACGAGCAGTACTTC.

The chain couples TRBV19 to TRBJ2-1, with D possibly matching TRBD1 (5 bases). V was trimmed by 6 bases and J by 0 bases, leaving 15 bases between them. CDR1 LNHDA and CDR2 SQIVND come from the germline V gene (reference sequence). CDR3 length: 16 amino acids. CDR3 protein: CASRNRRSSSYNEQFF. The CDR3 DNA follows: TGTGCCAGTAGAAACAGGCGATCAAGCTCCTACAATGAGCAGTTCTTC.

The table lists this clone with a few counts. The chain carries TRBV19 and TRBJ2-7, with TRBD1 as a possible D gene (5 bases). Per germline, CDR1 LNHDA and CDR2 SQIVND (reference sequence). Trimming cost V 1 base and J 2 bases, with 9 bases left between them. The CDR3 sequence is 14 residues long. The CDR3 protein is CASSIGGSTYEQYF. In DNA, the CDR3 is TGTGCCAGTAGTATAGGGGGCAGTACCTACGAGCAGTACTTC. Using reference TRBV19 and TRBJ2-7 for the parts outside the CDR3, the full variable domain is DGGITQSPKYLFRKEGQNVTLSCEQNLNHDAMYWYRQDPGQGLRLIYYSQIVNDFQKGDIAEGYSVSREKKESFPLTVTSAQKNPTAFYLCASSIGGSTYEQYFGPGTRLTVT.

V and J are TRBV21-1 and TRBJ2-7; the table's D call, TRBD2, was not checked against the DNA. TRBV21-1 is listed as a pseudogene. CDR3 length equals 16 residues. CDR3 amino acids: CASSKRLAGGFGEQYF. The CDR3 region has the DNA TGTGCCAGCAGCAAAAGACTAGCGGGAGGGTTTGGAGAGCAGTACTTC.

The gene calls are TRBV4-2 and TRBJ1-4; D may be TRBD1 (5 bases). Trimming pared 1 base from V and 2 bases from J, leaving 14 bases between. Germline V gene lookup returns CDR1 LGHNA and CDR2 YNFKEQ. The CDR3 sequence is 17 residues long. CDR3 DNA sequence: TGTGCCAGCAGCCAAGGGGCGGGGCCGTCGACTAATGAAAAACTGTTTTTT. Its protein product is CASSQGAGPSTNEKLFF.

CDR3 loop: CSVDILGSSGRGEFF. CDR3 nucleotides: TGCAGCGTTGATATATTGGGATCTAGCGGGAGAGGCGAGTTCTTC. The chain has TRBV29-1 and TRBJ2-1; the match to TRBD2 covers 10 bases. V dropped 3 bases and J dropped 14; count of bases not matched to a gene: 16. Germline CDR1 is SQVTM and CDR2 is ANQGSEA. CDR3 length: 15 residues.

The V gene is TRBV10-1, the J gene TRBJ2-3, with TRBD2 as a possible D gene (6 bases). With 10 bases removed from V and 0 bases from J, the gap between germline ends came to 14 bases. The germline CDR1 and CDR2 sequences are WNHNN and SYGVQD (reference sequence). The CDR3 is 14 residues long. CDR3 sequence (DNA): TGCGCCACGAAGGGGACTCTGAGCACAGATACGCAGTATTTT. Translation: CATKGTLSTDTQYF.

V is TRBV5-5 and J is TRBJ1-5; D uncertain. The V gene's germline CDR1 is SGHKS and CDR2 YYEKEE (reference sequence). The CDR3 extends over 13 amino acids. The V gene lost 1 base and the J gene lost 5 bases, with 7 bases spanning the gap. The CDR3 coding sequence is TGTGCCAGCAGCTTGCAAGCCCATCAGCCCCAGCATTTT. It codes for CASSLQAHQPQHF.

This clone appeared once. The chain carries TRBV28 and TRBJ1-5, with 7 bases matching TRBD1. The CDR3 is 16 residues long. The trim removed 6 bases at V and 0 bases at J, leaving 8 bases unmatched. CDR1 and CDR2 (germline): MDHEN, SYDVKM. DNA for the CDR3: TGTGCCAGCAGCCTGCGGACAGGTTATAGCAATCAGCCCCAGCATTTT. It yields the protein CASSLRTGYSNQPQHF. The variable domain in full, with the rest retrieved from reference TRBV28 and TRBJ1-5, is DVKVTQSSRYLVKRTGEKVFLECVQDMDHENMFWYRQDPGLGLRLIYFSYDVKMKEKGDIPEGYSVSREKKERFSLILESASTNQTSMYLCASSLRTGYSNQPQHFGDGTRLSIL.

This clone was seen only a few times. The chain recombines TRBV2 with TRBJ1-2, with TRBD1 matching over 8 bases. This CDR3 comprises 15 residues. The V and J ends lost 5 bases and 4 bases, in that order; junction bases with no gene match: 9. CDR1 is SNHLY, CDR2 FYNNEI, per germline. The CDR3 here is CASSTIRTGTYGYTF. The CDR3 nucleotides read TGTGCCAGCAGTACGATTCGGACAGGGACCTATGGCTACACCTTC.

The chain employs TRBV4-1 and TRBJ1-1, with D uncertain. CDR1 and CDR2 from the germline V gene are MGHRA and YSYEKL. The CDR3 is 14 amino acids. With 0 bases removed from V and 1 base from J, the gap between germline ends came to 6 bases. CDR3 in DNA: TGCGCCAGCAGCCAAGAAGCTGGGAACACTGAAGCTTTCTTT. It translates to CASSQEAGNTEAFF.